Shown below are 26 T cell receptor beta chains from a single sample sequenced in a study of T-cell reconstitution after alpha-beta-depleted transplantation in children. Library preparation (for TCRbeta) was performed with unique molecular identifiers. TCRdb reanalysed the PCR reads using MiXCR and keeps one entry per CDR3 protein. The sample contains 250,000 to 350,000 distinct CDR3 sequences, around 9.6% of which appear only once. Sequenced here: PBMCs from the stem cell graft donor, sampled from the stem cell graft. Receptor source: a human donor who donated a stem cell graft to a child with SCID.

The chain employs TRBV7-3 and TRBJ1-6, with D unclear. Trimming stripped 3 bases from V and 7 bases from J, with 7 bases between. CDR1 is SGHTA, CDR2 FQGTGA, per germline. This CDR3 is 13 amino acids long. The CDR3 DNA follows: TGTGCCAGCAGCTTGATACAGAATTCACCCCTCCACTTT. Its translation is CASSLIQNSPLHF.

The CDR3 DNA reads TGCAGTGCTAGTACTGAACAGGGATTGCCCTACGAGCAGTACTTC. It encodes CSASTEQGLPYEQYF. The genes are TRBV20-1 and TRBJ2-7; TRBD1 is a possible D gene (6 bases). The CDR3 runs 15 residues. The germline V gene has CDR1 DFQATT and CDR2 SNEGSKA (reference sequence). Trimming left V 3 bases short and J 2 bases short, with 17 bases between.

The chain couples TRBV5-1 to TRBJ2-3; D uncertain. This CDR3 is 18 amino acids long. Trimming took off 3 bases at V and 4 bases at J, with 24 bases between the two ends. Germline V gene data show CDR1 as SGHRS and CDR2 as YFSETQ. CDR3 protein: CASSYLVTLEYPSDTQYF. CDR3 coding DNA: TGCGCCAGCAGCTACTTGGTGACCCTAGAATACCCATCAGATACGCAGTATTTT. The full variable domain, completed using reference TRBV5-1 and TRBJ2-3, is KAGVTQTPRYLIKTRGQQVTLSCSPISGHRSVSWYQQTPGQGLQFLFEYFSETQRNKGNFPGRFSGRQFSNSRSEMNVSTLELGDSALYLCASSYLVTLEYPSDTQYFGPGTRLTVL.

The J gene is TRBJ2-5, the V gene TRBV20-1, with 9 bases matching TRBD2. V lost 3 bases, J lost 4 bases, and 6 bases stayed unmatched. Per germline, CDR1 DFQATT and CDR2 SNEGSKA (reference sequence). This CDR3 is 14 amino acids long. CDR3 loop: CSARKSSGGETQYF. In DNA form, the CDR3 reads TGCAGTGCTAGGAAAAGTAGCGGGGGAGAGACCCAGTACTTC.

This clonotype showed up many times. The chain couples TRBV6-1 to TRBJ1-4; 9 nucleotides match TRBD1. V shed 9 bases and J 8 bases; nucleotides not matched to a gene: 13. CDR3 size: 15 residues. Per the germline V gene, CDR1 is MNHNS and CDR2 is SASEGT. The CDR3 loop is CASSYGQGRKEKLFF. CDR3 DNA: TGTGCCAGTTCCTACGGACAGGGGCGTAAGGAAAAACTGTTTTTT.

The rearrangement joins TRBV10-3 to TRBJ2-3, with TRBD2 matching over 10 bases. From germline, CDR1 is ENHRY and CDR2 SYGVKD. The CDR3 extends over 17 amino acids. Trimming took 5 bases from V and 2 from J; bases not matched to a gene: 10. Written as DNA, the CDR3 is TGTGCCATCAGTAAGGCTAGCGGGGGTGCCCTCACAGATACGCAGTATTTT. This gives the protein CAISKASGGALTDTQYF.

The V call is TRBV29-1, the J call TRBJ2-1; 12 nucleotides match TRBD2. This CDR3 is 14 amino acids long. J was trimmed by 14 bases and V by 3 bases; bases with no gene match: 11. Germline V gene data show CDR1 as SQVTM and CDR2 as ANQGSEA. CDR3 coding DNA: TGCAGCGTTGATTCGCGCCTAGCGGGGGGGCCAGAGTTCTTC. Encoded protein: CSVDSRLAGGPEFF.

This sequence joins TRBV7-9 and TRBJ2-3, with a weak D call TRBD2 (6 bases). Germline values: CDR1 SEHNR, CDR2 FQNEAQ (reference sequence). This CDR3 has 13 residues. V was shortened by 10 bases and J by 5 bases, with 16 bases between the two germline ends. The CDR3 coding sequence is TGTGCCATAGAGTGGCGGGGTGGAGATACGCAGTATTTT. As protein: CAIEWRGGDTQYF.

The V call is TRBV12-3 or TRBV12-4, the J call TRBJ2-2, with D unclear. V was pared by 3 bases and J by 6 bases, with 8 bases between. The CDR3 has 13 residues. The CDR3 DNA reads TGTGCCAGCAGTTTTAGGGTACCCGGGGAGCTGTTTTTT. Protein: CASSFRVPGELFF.

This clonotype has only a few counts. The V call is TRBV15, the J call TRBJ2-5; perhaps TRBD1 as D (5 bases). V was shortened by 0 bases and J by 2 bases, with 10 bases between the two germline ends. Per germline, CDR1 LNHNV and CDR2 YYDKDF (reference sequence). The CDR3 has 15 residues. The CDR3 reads CATSRDLTGQETQYF. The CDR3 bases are TGTGCCACCAGCAGAGATCTAACAGGACAAGAGACCCAGTACTTC.

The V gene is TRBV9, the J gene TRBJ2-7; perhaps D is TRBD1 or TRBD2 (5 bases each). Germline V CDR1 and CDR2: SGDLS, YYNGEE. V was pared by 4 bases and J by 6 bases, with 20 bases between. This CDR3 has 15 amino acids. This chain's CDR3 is CASSPQVGAVAEQYF. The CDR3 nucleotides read TGTGCCAGCAGCCCCCAGGTCGGGGCCGTGGCCGAGCAGTACTTC.

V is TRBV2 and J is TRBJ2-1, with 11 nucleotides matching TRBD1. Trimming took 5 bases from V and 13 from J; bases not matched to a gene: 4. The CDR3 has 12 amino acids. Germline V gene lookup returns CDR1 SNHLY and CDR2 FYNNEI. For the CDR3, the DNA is TGTGCCAGCAGTTGGGACAGGGGGAAACAGTTCTTC. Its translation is CASSWDRGKQFF.

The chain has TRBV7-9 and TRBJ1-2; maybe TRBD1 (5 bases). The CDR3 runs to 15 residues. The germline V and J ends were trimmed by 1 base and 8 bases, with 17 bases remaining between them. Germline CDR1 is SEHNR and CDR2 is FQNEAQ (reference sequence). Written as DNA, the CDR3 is TGTGCCAGCAGCTTAGTCCCCGGGGCCCCCAACGGCTACACCTTC. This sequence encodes CASSLVPGAPNGYTF.

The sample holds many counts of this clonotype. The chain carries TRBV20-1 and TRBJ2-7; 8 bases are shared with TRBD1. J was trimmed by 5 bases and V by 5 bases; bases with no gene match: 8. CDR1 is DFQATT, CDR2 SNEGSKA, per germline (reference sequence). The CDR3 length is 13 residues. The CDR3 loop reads CSAGAGGRDEQYF. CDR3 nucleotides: TGCAGTGCTGGAGCAGGGGGCAGGGACGAGCAGTACTTC.

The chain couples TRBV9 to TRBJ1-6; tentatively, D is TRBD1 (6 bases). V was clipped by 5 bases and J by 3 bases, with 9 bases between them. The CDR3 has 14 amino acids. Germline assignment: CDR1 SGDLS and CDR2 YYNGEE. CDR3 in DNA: TGTGCCAGCAGGAGGGACATCTATAATTCACCCCTCCACTTT. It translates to CASRRDIYNSPLHF.

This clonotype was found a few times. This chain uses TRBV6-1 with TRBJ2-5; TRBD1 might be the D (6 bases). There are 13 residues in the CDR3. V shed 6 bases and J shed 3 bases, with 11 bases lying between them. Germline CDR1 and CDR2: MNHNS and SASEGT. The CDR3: CASRSGDKETQYF. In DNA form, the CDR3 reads TGTGCCAGCAGAAGTGGGGACAAAGAGACCCAGTACTTC.

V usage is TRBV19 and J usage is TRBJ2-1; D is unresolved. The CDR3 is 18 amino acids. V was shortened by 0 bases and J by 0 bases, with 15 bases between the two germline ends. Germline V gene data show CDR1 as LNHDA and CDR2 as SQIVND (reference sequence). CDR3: CASSIDLLAGSSYNEQFF. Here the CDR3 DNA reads TGTGCCAGTAGTATAGATCTTCTGGCAGGCAGCTCCTACAATGAGCAGTTCTTC.

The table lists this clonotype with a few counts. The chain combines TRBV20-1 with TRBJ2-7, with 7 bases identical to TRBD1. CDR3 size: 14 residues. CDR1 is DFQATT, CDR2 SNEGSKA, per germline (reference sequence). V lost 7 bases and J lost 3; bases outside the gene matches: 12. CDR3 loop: CSVRRTGWNYEQYF. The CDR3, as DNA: TGCAGTGTCAGAAGGACAGGATGGAACTACGAGCAGTACTTC.

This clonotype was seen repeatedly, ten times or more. The CDR3 DNA reads TGTGCCAGCAGCCAGACAGGGCTTGAAGCTTTCTTT. Translation gives CASSQTGLEAFF. This chain links TRBV3-1 with TRBJ1-1, with 7 bases that match TRBD1. After removal of 3 bases from V and 7 bases from J, the junction contained 2 bases not matched to a gene. Germline V gene sequence: CDR1 LGHDT, CDR2 YNNKEL (reference sequence). This CDR3 has 12 residues.

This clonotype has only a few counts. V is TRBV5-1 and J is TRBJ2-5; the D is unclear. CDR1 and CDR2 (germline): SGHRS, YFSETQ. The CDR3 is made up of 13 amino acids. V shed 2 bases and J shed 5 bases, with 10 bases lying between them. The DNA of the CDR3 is TGCGCCAGCAGCTTTAAGGGCGAGGAGACCCAGTACTTC. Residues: CASSFKGEETQYF.

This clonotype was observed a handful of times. CDR3 loop: CASTRLAGGTDTQYF. The CDR3 DNA is TGTGCCAGCACCCGACTAGCGGGAGGCACAGATACGCAGTATTTT. The chain links TRBV27 to TRBJ2-3, with TRBD2 identical over 12 bases. The ends lost 7 bases at V and 1 base at J; junction bases unmatched: 3. The CDR3 covers 15 residues. The germline V gene has CDR1 MNHEY and CDR2 SMNVEV (reference sequence).

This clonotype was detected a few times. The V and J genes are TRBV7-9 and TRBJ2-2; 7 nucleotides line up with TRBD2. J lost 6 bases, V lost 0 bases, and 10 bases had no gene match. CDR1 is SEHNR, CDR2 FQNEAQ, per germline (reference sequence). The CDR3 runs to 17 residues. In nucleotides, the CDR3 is TGTGCCAGCAGCTTAGCCTCGTGGACTAGTGCATCCGGGGAGCTGTTTTTT. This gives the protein CASSLASWTSASGELFF.

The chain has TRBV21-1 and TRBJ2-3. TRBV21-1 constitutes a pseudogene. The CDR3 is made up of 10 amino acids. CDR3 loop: CASGSSQQYF. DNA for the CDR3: TGTGCCAGCGGTTCCTCACAGCAGTATTTT.

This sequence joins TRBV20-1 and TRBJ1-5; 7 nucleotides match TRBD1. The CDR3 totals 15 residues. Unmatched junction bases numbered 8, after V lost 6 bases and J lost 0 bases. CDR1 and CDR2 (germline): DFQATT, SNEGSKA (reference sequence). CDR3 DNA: TGCAGTGCGCAAAGACAGGGAACTAGCAATCAGCCCCAGCATTTT. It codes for CSAQRQGTSNQPQHF.

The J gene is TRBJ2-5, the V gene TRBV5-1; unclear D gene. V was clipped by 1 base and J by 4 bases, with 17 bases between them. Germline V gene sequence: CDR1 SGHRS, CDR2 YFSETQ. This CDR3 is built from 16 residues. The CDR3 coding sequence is TGCGCCAGCAGCTTGATTAACCCAAAGCAAGGAGAGACCCAGTACTTC. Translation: CASSLINPKQGETQYF.

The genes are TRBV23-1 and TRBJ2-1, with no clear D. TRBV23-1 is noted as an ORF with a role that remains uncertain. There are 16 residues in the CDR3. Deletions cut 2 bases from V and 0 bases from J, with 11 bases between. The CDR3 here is CASSQNPPSSYNEQFF. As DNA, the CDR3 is TGCGCCAGCAGTCAAAACCCACCGAGCTCCTACAATGAGCAGTTCTTC.